Detailed here is one T cell receptor beta chain. Its target is not known. This sample was taken from a study of T-cell reconstitution after alpha-beta-depleted transplantation in children. Study outcomes and limitations: Two months or so post-transplant, alpha-beta T cells reportedly derived from several hundred expanded graft clones. The origin of high day-60 TCRbeta diversity in some patients lay in surviving recipient T cells and thymic progenitors. The authors attributed T-cell counts and diversity one year after transplant mostly to newly produced T cells.

Trimming removed 3 bases from V and 8 bases from J, with 14 bases in between. The CDR3 runs 14 residues. A library of TCRbeta sequences, prepared with unique molecular identifiers, was generated. MiXCR was run by TCRdb on the PCR reads, yielding one entry per CDR3 protein. The table has some 830,000 distinct CDR3 sequences, approximately 15% seen once; the top ten hold 5%. The chain employs TRBV12-3 or TRBV12-4 and TRBJ2-1, with D hard to call. This TCR was recovered from a male patient under 18 who had a stem cell transplant for acute lymphoblastic leukemia, so the T cells may come from the graft donor. The material sequenced was PBMCs, mostly from graft donor cells, taken 360 days after TCRalphabeta/CD19-depleted stem cell transplant. CDR3 sequence reads: CASSFRLESDEQFF. The DNA for the CDR3 is TGTGCCAGCAGTTTTCGGCTAGAAAGTGATGAGCAGTTCTTC.